This T cell receptor beta chain was recorded in a study of T cells in Graves' hyperthyroidism and ophthalmopathy. The wider study: Peripheral blood samples were taken at initial diagnosis, prior to any treatment.

The diagnoses drew upon clinical symptoms, serum thyroxine and TRAb, thyroid ultrasound and orbital computed tomography. The CDR3 length is 15 residues. The junction had 7 bases not matched to a gene; V was cut back by 6 bases and J by 2 bases. Looked up from germline, CDR1 is SNHLY and CDR2 is FYNNEI. The table lists this clonotype with many counts. Antigen: not known. RNA transcripts were the template for amplifying TCR beta CDR3 regions. RT-PCR in the first round (using the HTBI primer set) targeted the TCR CDR3. TCRdb re-analysed the multiplex PCR reads in MiXCR, keeping a single row per CDR3 protein. The table includes 460,000 or so distinct CDR3 sequences, 14% detected once. Study-wide results and limits: A model using 13 V-J features told ophthalmopathy apart from stable hyperthyroidism. Also found in blood were most expanded thyroid clonotypes above 0.001.

The receptor's source is a woman aged 18-35 years with Graves' hyperthyroidism. The sequenced material came from blood. V is TRBV2 and J is TRBJ2-7, with 10 nucleotides matching TRBD1. CDR3 in amino acids: CASRVGQGRPYEQYF. For the CDR3, the DNA is TGTGCCAGCAGAGTGGGACAGGGGCGACCCTACGAGCAGTACTTC.